Listed below are T cell receptor beta chains from one sample, sequenced in a study of OX40 agonist ivuxolimab in advanced cancers. This table comes from immunoSEQ multiplex PCR, and its TCRdb copy is limited to in-frame clones, with some not included. The sample lists roughly 19,000 clones, roughly 91% occurring once. Material: CD4+ or CD8+ T cells sorted from blood, obtained in a trial of the OX40 agonist ivuxolimab. These receptors all stem from an adult with an advanced solid tumor such as melanoma, head and neck, liver or kidney cancer. The CDR3 runs from the conserved cysteine through the conserved F or W. D genes are given only for firm matches. Clone sizes are given selectively: once, few, many, or a class where the clone is expanded.

TRBJ2-2 TRBV2 TRBD1 few 16 TGTGCCAGCAGTCCGGACAGGATAACGAACACCGGGGAGCTGTTTTTT CASSPDRITNTGELFF
TRBJ2-3 TRBV5-1 TRBD2 . 13 TGCGCCACCACTAGCGCTAGCACAGATACGCAGTATTTT CATTSASTDTQYF
TRBJ1-1 TRBV2 . . 15 TGTGCCAGCAGTGGAACGGGACACCAGAACACTGAAGCTTTCTTT CASSGTGHQNTEAFF
TRBJ1-4 TRBV4-1 . . 17 TGCGCCAGCAGCGAGCGTGGCCCTGAAAGTGGTTTTGAAAAACTGTTTTTT CASSERGPESGFEKLFF
TRBJ2-7 TRBV6-5 . . 15 TGTGCCAGCAGTCCTTCTAATCTCCTTTACAACGAGCAGTACTTC CASSPSNLLYNEQYF
TRBJ1-5 TRBV25-1 TRBD1 . 14 TGTGCCAGCAGCTGGGACAGACGCAATCAGCCCCAGCATTTT CASSWDRRNQPQHF
TRBJ1-2 TRBV5-6 TRBD1 . 14 TGTGCCAGCAGCGGGGGACAGGGAGGGTATGGCTACACCTTC CASSGGQGGYGYTF
TRBJ2-3 TRBV9 . . 16 TGTGCCAGCAGCGGAGGAGGGCAGGGGATCACAGATACGCAGTATTTT CASSGGGQGITDTQYF
TRBJ1-5 TRBV19 TRBD1 . 13 TGTGCCAGTGGGACAGGAGGGGATCAGCCCCAGCATTTT CASGTGGDQPQHF
TRBJ1-1 TRBV19 TRBD1 . 16 TGTGCCAGTAGCGGGTCAGGGGGCGATCTGAACACTGAAGCTTTCTTT CASSGSGGDLNTEAFF
TRBJ2-7 TRBV29-1 TRBD2 . 13 TGCAGCGTGCTCGGACTAGCATTATACGAGCAGTACTTC CSVLGLALYEQYF
TRBJ2-7 TRBV4-2 . . 16 TGTGCCAGCAGCCCCCCCGGTAGCGGAACCTCCTACGAGCAGTACTTC CASSPPGSGTSYEQYF
TRBJ1-5 TRBV15 . . 13 TGTGCCACCAGCAGAGATTTCAGTCAGCCCCAGCATTTT CATSRDFSQPQHF
TRBJ1-1 TRBV13 . few 16 TGTGCCAGCAGCTTAGGCTCGGGTTCCCGGGGAACTGAAGCTTTCTTT CASSLGSGSRGTEAFF
TRBJ2-5 TRBV4-1 . . 17 TGCGCCAGCAGCCAAGGGGTACTCGCAGCTTACCAAGAGACCCAGTACTTC CASSQGVLAAYQETQYF
TRBJ1-6 TRBV5-8 . . 13 TGTGCCAGCACCCGACAGTTTAATTCACCCCTCCACTTT CASTRQFNSPLHF
TRBJ2-5 TRBV6-1 TRBD1 . 15 TGTGCCAGCAGTGGTATGACAGGGACCCAAGAGACCCAGTACTTC CASSGMTGTQETQYF
TRBJ2-7 TRBV5-1 . . 13 TGCGCCAGCAGCGACACACCGGGCTACGAGCAGTACTTC CASSDTPGYEQYF
TRBJ2-2 TRBV4-1 . . 16 TGCGCCAGCAGCCAAGATCTGTGGCCCTCCGGCGGGGAGCTGTTTTTT CASSQDLWPSGGELFF
TRBJ2-3 TRBV9 . . 10 TGTGCCAGCAGGGCAGATACGCAGTATTTT CASRADTQYF
TRBJ1-2 TRBV10-3 . . 15 TGTGCCATCAGTGAGGGGATGACAGCTAACTATGGCTACACCTTC CAISEGMTANYGYTF
TRBJ1-5 TRBV7-9 . few 12 TGTGCCAGCAGCTTCCTAGGGCAGCCCCAGCATTTT CASSFLGQPQHF
TRBJ1-5 TRBV21-1 . . 10 TGTGCCGCTCCCAAGGGGCCCCAGCATTTT CAAPKGPQHF
TRBJ2-7 TRBV27 . . 16 TGTGCCAGCAGTTTATCGGAAGGCAGGGCCCCTCGCGAGCAGTACTTC CASSLSEGRAPREQYF
TRBJ2-7 TRBV11-3 TRBD2 . 15 TGTGCCAGCAGCTCCGGGACTAGCGGGGTATACGAGCAGTACTTC CASSSGTSGVYEQYF
TRBJ2-1 TRBV25-1 . . 12 TGTGCCAGCATCGGGTTGAGGCTCGAGCAGTTCTTC CASIGLRLEQFF
TRBJ2-3 TRBV27 TRBD2 . 14 TGTGCCAGCAGTTTTCTAGCGGACACAGATACGCAGTATTTT CASSFLADTDTQYF
TRBJ1-2 TRBV7-9 . . 17 TGTGCCAGCAGCTTAGGGGGTGGGACGGCAGCCCTTGGAGGCTACACCTTC CASSLGGGTAALGGYTF
TRBJ1-4 TRBV25-1 TRBD1 . 17 TGTGCCAGCAGTACCCCCCGGACAGGGGGCGCGGGTGAAAAACTGTTTTTT CASSTPRTGGAGEKLFF
TRBJ2-1 TRBV15 TRBD2 . 17 TGTGCCACCAGCAGAGATCAGTGGGAGGGTACCTACAATGAGCAGTTCTTC CATSRDQWEGTYNEQFF
TRBJ2-7 TRBV30 TRBD1 . 12 TGTGCCTTGACAGGGGGCGTTTACGAGCAGTACTTC CALTGGVYEQYF
TRBJ2-7 TRBV7-8 TRBD2 . 13 TGTGCCAGCAGCTTAGGGACTAGCGTCGAGCAGTACTTC CASSLGTSVEQYF
TRBJ1-2 TRBV4-1 . once 13 TGCGCCAGCAGCCAAGGGGGAATCTATGGCTACACCTTC CASSQGGIYGYTF
TRBJ1-5 TRBV7-9 . few 13 TGTGCCAGCACCCAGGGATATACTCAGCCCCAGCATTTT CASTQGYTQPQHF
TRBJ2-7 TRBV10-2 . . 11 TGCGCCAGCATAGGGGGTGGGGAGCAGTACTTC CASIGGGEQYF
TRBJ1-2 TRBV20-1 . . 10 TGCAGTGCTTCCTTTTATGGCTACACCTTC CSASFYGYTF
TRBJ1-2 TRBV7-9 . medium-sized 14 TGTGCCAGCAGCTTCGTGGAGGAGGGGAATGGCTACACCTTC CASSFVEEGNGYTF
TRBJ2-7 TRBV6-5 . . 14 TGTGCCAGCAGTTCTCAGGTTTCCCACTACGAGCAGTACTTC CASSSQVSHYEQYF
TRBJ1-6 TRBV6-6 . . 13 TGTGCCAGCGGGAGCTCCTATAATTCACCCCTCCACTTT CASGSSYNSPLHF
TRBJ1-1 TRBV5-1 TRBD1 . 15 TGCGCCAGCAGCTCGCCGGGACAGGGGGTTATTGAAGCTTTCTTT CASSSPGQGVIEAFF
TRBJ1-3 TRBV21-1 . . 16 TGTGCCAGCAGCGGACGACAGCTTTACTCTGGAAACACCATATATTTT CASSGRQLYSGNTIYF
TRBJ2-3 TRBV5-1 . . 14 TGCGCCAGCAGGCCCCCCTATAGCACAGATACGCAGTATTTT CASRPPYSTDTQYF